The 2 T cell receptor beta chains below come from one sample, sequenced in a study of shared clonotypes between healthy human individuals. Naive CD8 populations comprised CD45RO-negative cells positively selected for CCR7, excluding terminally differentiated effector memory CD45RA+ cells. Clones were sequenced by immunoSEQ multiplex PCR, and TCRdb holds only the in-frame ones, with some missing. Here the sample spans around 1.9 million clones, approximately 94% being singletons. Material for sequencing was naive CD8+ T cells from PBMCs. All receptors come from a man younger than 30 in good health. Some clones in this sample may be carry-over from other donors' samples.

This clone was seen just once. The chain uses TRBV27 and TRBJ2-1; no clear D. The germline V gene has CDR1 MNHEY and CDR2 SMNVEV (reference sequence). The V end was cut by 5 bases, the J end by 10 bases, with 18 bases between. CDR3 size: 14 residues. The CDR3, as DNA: TGTGCCAGCAGTCCCGACTCCCCTACCCCCGAGCAGTTCTTC. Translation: CASSPDSPTPEQFF.

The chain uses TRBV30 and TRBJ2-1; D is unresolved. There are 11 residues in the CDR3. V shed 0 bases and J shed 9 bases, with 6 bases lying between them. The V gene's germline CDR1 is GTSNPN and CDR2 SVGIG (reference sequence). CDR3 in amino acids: CAWSVKGEQFF. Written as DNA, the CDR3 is TGTGCCTGGAGTGTTAAGGGTGAGCAGTTCTTC.